These 15 T cell receptor beta chains were all obtained from the same sample, sequenced in a study of OX40 agonist ivuxolimab in advanced cancers. Generated by immunoSEQ multiplex PCR, the TCRdb table keeps only in-frame clones and is missing some. The sample yields tens of thousands of clones, approximately 80% seen once. Here the sequenced sample was CD4+ or CD8+ T cells sorted from blood, taken in a trial of the OX40 agonist ivuxolimab. The source is an adult with an advanced solid tumor such as melanoma, head and neck, liver or kidney cancer.

The V gene is TRBV29-1, the J gene TRBJ2-1; possibly TRBD1 for D (7 bases). Trimming stripped 6 bases from V and 2 bases from J, with 11 bases between. Germline V gene sequence: CDR1 SQVTM, CDR2 ANQGSEA. This CDR3 is 13 amino acids long. CDR3 in amino acids: CSVQGGTYNEQFF. The CDR3 DNA reads as TGCAGCGTCCAGGGGGGTACCTACAATGAGCAGTTCTTC.

This clone was seen once. The V and J genes are TRBV7-2 and TRBJ1-2; D is unclear. The CDR3 is 12 amino acids. The germline V gene has CDR1 SGHTA and CDR2 FQGNSA. V was cut by 3 bases and J by 2 bases, with 4 bases left in between. CDR3 region: CASSFDNYGYTF. The CDR3 DNA reads as TGTGCCAGCAGCTTTGACAACTATGGCTACACCTTC.

The chain combines TRBV5-4 with TRBJ1-2; D remains unclear. Trimming took 4 bases from V and 4 from J, leaving 17 bases between them. The CDR3 totals 15 residues. Germline V CDR1 and CDR2: SGHNT, YYREEE (reference sequence). CDR3: CASSQNLPDPYGYTF. The CDR3 bases are TGTGCCAGCAGCCAAAACTTGCCTGACCCCTATGGCTACACCTTC. Using reference TRBV5-4 and TRBJ1-2 for the parts outside the CDR3, the full variable domain is ETGVTQSPTHLIKTRGQQVTLRCSSQSGHNTVSWYQQALGQGPQFIFQYYREEENGRGNFPPRFSGLQFPNYSSELNVNALELDDSALYLCASSQNLPDPYGYTFGSGTRLTVV.

The chain combines TRBV5-1 with TRBJ2-7; 14 bases match TRBD2. The V gene end was trimmed by 4 bases and the J gene end by 5 bases; junction bases not matched to a gene: 11. This CDR3 region has 17 residues. CDR1 is SGHRS, CDR2 YFSETQ, per germline. CDR3 in amino acids: CASSLGLAGGGFHEQYF. CDR3 bases: TGCGCCAGCAGCCTTGGACTAGCGGGAGGAGGGTTCCACGAGCAGTACTTC.

V and J are TRBV27 and TRBJ2-7, with D uncertain. The CDR3 covers 15 residues. V lost 2 bases to trimming and J lost 6 bases, with 17 bases between them. CDR1 is MNHEY and CDR2 is SMNVEV in the germline V gene (reference sequence). The CDR3 DNA follows: TGTGCCAGCAGTTTAGGCCCGGTCTTCATGGGCGAGCAGTACTTC. Amino acids: CASSLGPVFMGEQYF.

This chain connects TRBV2 to TRBJ1-1; D not resolved. V lost 2 bases to trimming and J lost 7 bases, with 5 bases between them. Germline V gene data show CDR1 as SNHLY and CDR2 as FYNNEI. This CDR3 is 11 amino acids long. The CDR3 protein is CASSETIEAFF. The DNA for the CDR3 is TGTGCCAGCAGTGAAACCATTGAAGCTTTCTTT.

The V call is TRBV10-3, the J call TRBJ1-1; D is uncertain. Germline CDR1 and CDR2: ENHRY and SYGVKD. Trimming took off 3 bases at V and 1 base at J, with 6 bases between the two ends. CDR3 length: 13 amino acids. DNA of the CDR3: TGTGCCATCAGTGACACTACGAACACTGAAGCTTTCTTT. As protein: CAISDTTNTEAFF.

Only one count was recorded for this clone. The chain links TRBV27 to TRBJ2-7; tentative D call: TRBD1 (6 bases). Trimming took off 6 bases at V and 2 bases at J, with 11 bases between the two ends. CDR1 is MNHEY and CDR2 is SMNVEV in the germline V gene (reference sequence). The CDR3 has 13 amino acids. Here the CDR3 reads CASSPRGAYEQYF. Here the CDR3 DNA reads TGTGCCAGCAGCCCCAGGGGCGCCTACGAGCAGTACTTC.

V is TRBV4-1 and J is TRBJ1-2; 10 nucleotides agree with TRBD1. Germline V gives CDR1 MGHRA, CDR2 YSYEKL. The CDR3 length is 17 residues. V shed 0 bases, J shed 5 bases, and the junction held 9 bases outside the gene matches. The DNA of the CDR3 is TGCGCCAGCAGCCAAGATGGAAAGGGACAGGGGCATTATGGCTACACCTTC. Protein product: CASSQDGKGQGHYGYTF.

This chain links TRBV5-6 with TRBJ2-7, with D possibly TRBD2 on 7 matching bases. The CDR3 runs 15 residues. With 8 bases removed from V and 1 base from J, the gap between germline ends came to 19 bases. Germline-derived CDR1 and CDR2 are SGHDT and YYEEEE. Written as DNA, the CDR3 is TGTGCCAGTGTCCGCGAGGGGGGGGCATCCTACGAGCAGTACTTC. It is translated as CASVREGGASYEQYF. Based on the CDR3 plus reference TRBV5-6 and TRBJ2-7, the full variable domain is DAGVTQSPTHLIKTRGQQVTLRCSPKSGHDTVSWYQQALGQGPQFIFQYYEEEERQRGNFPDRFSGHQFPNYSSELNVNALLLGDSALYLCASVREGGASYEQYFGPGTRLTVT.

The chain carries TRBV6-6 and TRBJ2-1; D is ambiguous. From germline, CDR1 is MNHNY and CDR2 SVGAGI (reference sequence). Trimming removed 4 bases from V and 8 bases from J, with 15 bases in between. The CDR3 runs to 14 residues. CDR3 sequence: CASSSLSNTDEQFF. CDR3 nucleotides: TGTGCCAGCAGTTCTCTTTCTAACACGGATGAGCAGTTCTTC.

The chain recombines TRBV19 with TRBJ1-1; tentative D call: TRBD1 (5 bases). Trimming removed 0 bases at V and 6 bases at J, with 5 bases between. CDR1 and CDR2 from the germline V gene are LNHDA and SQIVND (reference sequence). There are 12 residues in the CDR3. This chain's CDR3 is CASSIEGAEAFF. In DNA, the CDR3 is TGTGCCAGTAGTATAGAAGGGGCTGAAGCTTTCTTT.

This chain connects TRBV4-2 to TRBJ2-5; 12 positions agree with TRBD2. This CDR3 is built from 16 residues. Trimming at V came to 2 bases and at J to 5 bases, leaving 6 bases not matched to a gene. CDR1 is LGHNA, CDR2 YNFKEQ, per germline. The DNA of the CDR3 is TGTGCCAGCAGCCAACCTAGGACTAGCGGGGATGAGACCCAGTACTTC. Protein product: CASSQPRTSGDETQYF.

The rearrangement joins TRBV5-6 to TRBJ1-5; D ambiguous. From germline, CDR1 is SGHDT and CDR2 YYEEEE. Trimming stripped 0 bases from V and 0 bases from J, with 4 bases between. The CDR3 is made up of 14 amino acids. CDR3 sequence reads: CASSLGGSNQPQHF. CDR3 in DNA: TGTGCCAGCAGCTTGGGGGGTAGCAATCAGCCCCAGCATTTT.

This chain connects TRBV7-9 to TRBJ1-2; D is perhaps TRBD1 (5 bases). CDR3 length: 13 residues. V dropped 5 bases and J dropped 4 bases, with 11 bases sitting between them. Germline V gene lookup returns CDR1 SEHNR and CDR2 FQNEAQ (reference sequence). The CDR3 nucleotides are TGTGCCAGCAGCCCTGGGGCATTCTATGGCTACACCTTC. This sequence encodes CASSPGAFYGYTF.